The present entry profiles one T cell receptor beta chain with its context. Its antigen is still unknown. This CDR3 has 13 amino acids. The germline V and J ends were trimmed by 3 bases and 2 bases, with 5 bases remaining between them. The germline CDR1 and CDR2 sequences are MNHNS and SASEGT. This sample is drawn from a study of cytomegalovirus exposure and HLA in healthy donors. Across the study: An early release of data contained some 80 million unique TCRs, which came from HLA-typed donors. Regarding the study as a whole: Rarity characterized most TCR sequences, yet some public TCRs appeared in many donors.

13 Jbeta primers and 60 Vbeta primers were used for the PCR. The protocol was immunoSEQ multiplex PCR, while the TCRdb copy is restricted to in-frame clones and leaves out a portion. Its clone listing holds about 65,000 clones. The rearrangement uses TRBV6-1 and TRBJ1-5; D is unresolved. The receptor was derived from a boy younger than 18 in good health and CMV-seronegative. What was sequenced was PBMCs. The CDR3 protein is CASSETGNQPQHF. The CDR3 DNA sequence: TGTGCCAGCAGTGAGACTGGCAATCAGCCCCAGCATTTT.